A selection of T cell receptor beta chains follows, all from one sample in a study of neurological immune-mediated disorders. TCRdb itself ran the 5' RACE reads through MiXCR, one entry per CDR3 protein. Found here are tens of thousands of distinct CDR3 sequences, approximately 10% of them singletons; the top ten hold 1.5% to 2%. Sequenced: PBMCs. The receptor set was obtained from a man aged 60 to 75 in good health. The CDR3 runs from the conserved cysteine through the conserved F or W. The order of the fields is clone size, D gene, J gene, V gene, CDR3 DNA, CDR3 protein. A D gene is named only where the DNA matches it firmly. Not every row has a clone size; where given, it reads once, few, many or a size class.

many | TRBD1 | TRBJ2-7 | TRBV29-1 | TGCAGCGTTGCGGGACAGGGCGTCTACGAGCAGTACTTC | CSVAGQGVYEQYF
many | NA | TRBJ2-1 | TRBV2 | TGTGCCAGCAGCCCCAAAAAAAGACTAGCCTACAATGAGCAGTTCTTC | CASSPKKRLAYNEQFF
NA | TRBD2 | TRBJ2-1 | TRBV5-1 | TGCGCCAGCGGCCCCGTTAGGACGGAGCGGGGAGAGCAGTTCTTT | CASGPVRTERGEQFF
many | NA | TRBJ1-1 | TRBV20-1 | TGCAGTGCTAGAGTCGAACCCGGCTCAGGAAACACTGAAGCTTTCTTT | CSARVEPGSGNTEAFF
many | NA | TRBJ2-2 | TRBV2 | TGTGCCAGCAGTGCAGGCCCGGCCCAGGCGAACACCGGGGAGCTGTTTTTT | CASSAGPAQANTGELFF
many | NA | TRBJ1-2 | TRBV6-5 | TGTGCCAGCAGAGTACAGGAGAACTATGGCTACACCTTC | CASRVQENYGYTF
NA | NA | TRBJ1-2 | TRBV18 | TGTGCCAGCTCAAGAGGGACGGAATATGGCTACACCTTC | CASSRGTEYGYTF
many | NA | TRBJ2-7 | TRBV5-1 | TGCGCCAGCAGCTTGGGGAGGGGAGGATCCTACGAGCAGTACTTC | CASSLGRGGSYEQYF
many | NA | TRBJ2-3 | TRBV12-3/TRBV12-4 | TGTGCCAGCAGTAGTAAGCCTCGGGCTTTCGGCACAGATACGCAGTATTTT | CASSSKPRAFGTDTQYF
many | NA | TRBJ1-1 | TRBV29-1 | TGCAGCGTCCTGACGGTGTTGAACACTGAAGCTTTCTTT | CSVLTVLNTEAFF
many | TRBD1 | TRBJ1-5 | TRBV20-1 | TGCAGTGCTAGAGCCCCGACAGGGTATAGCAATCAGCCCCAGCATTTT | CSARAPTGYSNQPQHF
NA | NA | TRBJ2-5 | TRBV4-3 | TGCGCCAGCAGCCCTAGTGTGAGGGAGACCCAGTCCTTC | CASSPSVRETQSF
many | NA | TRBJ2-1 | TRBV29-1 | TGCAGCGTTGAAGAGGCCCCCGGGGATGAGCAGTTCTTC | CSVEEAPGDEQFF
many | NA | TRBJ2-1 | TRBV5-1 | TGCGCCAGCAGCTTACAGCGTACTAACAATGAGCAGTTCTTC | CASSLQRTNNEQFF
many | NA | TRBJ2-7 | TRBV19 | TGTGCCAGTAGTACCAGGGTTTCCCACGAGCAGTACTTC | CASSTRVSHEQYF
few | NA | TRBJ1-3 | TRBV5-1 | TGCGCCAGCAGCTTGGCATCGGCGAGTTCCTCTGGAAACACCATATATTTT | CASSLASASSSGNTIYF
many | NA | TRBJ1-1 | TRBV7-6 | TGTGCCAGCAGCCCGGTACGGGGGATGAACACTGAAGCTTTCTTT | CASSPVRGMNTEAFF
many | NA | TRBJ2-3 | TRBV7-2 | TGTGCCAGCAGCTTAGCCTCAGGGCGAAAAACAGATACGCAGTATTTT | CASSLASGRKTDTQYF
many | NA | TRBJ1-6 | TRBV12-3/TRBV12-4 | TGTGCCAGCAGTGGGGCGACCCATAATTCACCCCTCCACTTT | CASSGATHNSPLHF
many | NA | TRBJ2-1 | TRBV20-1 | TGCAGGCCTAAGTCCTACAATGAGCAGTTCTTC | CRPKSYNEQFF
many | NA | TRBJ1-4 | TRBV12-3/TRBV12-4 | TGTGCCAGCAGGGGGCTTCAGGGGGAAAAACTGTTTTTT | CASRGLQGEKLFF
NA | TRBD1 | TRBJ1-5 | TRBV29-1 | TGCAGCGTTGGGACAGGGTTGTTTCAGCCCCAGCATTTT | CSVGTGLFQPQHF
many | NA | TRBJ2-4 | TRBV7-2 | TGTGCCAGCAGCAGGGACAAGCTAGCCAAAAACATTCAGTACTTC | CASSRDKLAKNIQYF